This T cell receptor beta chain was sequenced during a study of blood T cell repertoires in COVID-19. Across the study: Samples of COVID-19 (acute and convalescent) were obtained from the United States, Italy and Spain.

As processed by the authors: Quantification of nucleated cells was approximated via reference gene primer amplification. The data were produced by immunoSEQ multiplex PCR, yet TCRdb's version contains in-frame clones alone and is incomplete. V and J calls and clone size are as listed in that table; D and trimming were resolved from the DNA. The sample shows some 200,000 clones, roughly 92% of them seen only once. Patients in Seattle were enrolled during active infection, then followed longitudinally. CDR3 size: 15 residues. The germline V gene has CDR1 SGDLS and CDR2 YYNGEE. The V and J ends lost 4 bases and 7 bases, in that order; junction bases with no gene match: 8.

The chain recombines TRBV9 with TRBJ1-4; 9 bases align to TRBD1. This receptor was taken from a man aged 25 to 40 with COVID-19, enrolled during active disease. The specimen sequenced was peripheral blood. The CDR3 region has the DNA TGTGCCAGCAGCTTCATGGACAGGGGTAGTGAAAAACTGTTTTTT. Its protein is CASSFMDRGSEKLFF.